A selection of T cell receptor beta chains follows, all from one sample in a study of cytomegalovirus exposure and HLA in healthy donors. Profiled with immunoSEQ multiplex PCR; TCRdb holds only in-frame clones, not every one. The table shows more than 95,000 clones, with 70% to 85% occurring only once. The sequenced sample was PBMCs. The receptor source for this set is a man aged 35-49 years in good health and CMV-seropositive. The CDR3 runs from the conserved cysteine through the conserved F or W. D genes are given only for firm matches. Size values are once, few and many counts, or a class for expanded clones, and some rows have none.

cdr3_aa,cdr3_nt,v_call,clone_size,d_call,cdr3_length,j_call
CAIRDGGQGGNTIYF,TGTGCCATCAGGGACGGGGGACAGGGAGGCAACACCATATATTTT,TRBV10-3,NA,TRBD1,15,TRBJ1-3
CASSVGGQGNQPQHF,TGTGCCAGCAGCGTAGGGGGACAGGGGAATCAGCCCCAGCATTTT,TRBV9,NA,TRBD1,15,TRBJ1-5
CASSLQGHEQYF,TGTGCCAGCAGCTTGCAGGGGCACGAGCAGTACTTC,TRBV7-6,NA,NA,12,TRBJ2-7
CASSTGTGRKLFF,TGTGCCAGCAGCACCGGGACAGGGAGGAAACTGTTTTTT,TRBV27,few,TRBD1,13,TRBJ1-4
CAWTPGGFGYTF,TGTGCCTGGACCCCGGGGGGGTTTGGCTACACCTTC,TRBV30,NA,NA,12,TRBJ1-2
CASSQKDKGYQTDTQYF,TGTGCCAGCAGCCAAAAGGACAAGGGTTACCAAACAGATACGCAGTATTTT,TRBV4-2,NA,NA,17,TRBJ2-3
CAWTHRMNTEAFF,TGTGCCTGGACGCACAGGATGAACACTGAAGCTTTCTTT,TRBV30,NA,NA,13,TRBJ1-1
CASSHPEREGGELFF,TGTGCCAGCAGCCACCCCGAACGGGAGGGCGGGGAGCTGTTTTTT,TRBV14,NA,TRBD2,15,TRBJ2-2
CASSKDRNNEQYF,TGTGCCAGCAGCAAGGACAGGAACAACGAGCAGTACTTC,TRBV11-2,NA,TRBD1,13,TRBJ2-7
CASSLVSGSTEAFF,TGTGCCAGCAGCTTAGTTTCAGGCAGCACTGAAGCTTTCTTT,TRBV11-2,few,NA,14,TRBJ1-1
CASSRGTGEDGYTF,TGTGCCAGCAGTAGAGGGACAGGGGAAGATGGCTACACCTTC,TRBV6-5,few,TRBD1,14,TRBJ1-2
CASSGSGKETQYF,TGTGCCAGCAGTGGGAGTGGCAAAGAGACCCAGTACTTC,TRBV25-1,NA,NA,13,TRBJ2-5
CASSPEVGANYGYTF,TGTGCCAGCAGCCCGGAAGTGGGAGCTAACTATGGCTACACCTTC,TRBV7-2,NA,NA,15,TRBJ1-2
CASSAKGGDSPSEQYF,TGCGCCAGCAGCGCGAAGGGAGGGGACTCCCCCTCCGAGCAGTACTTC,TRBV5-1,NA,TRBD2,16,TRBJ2-7